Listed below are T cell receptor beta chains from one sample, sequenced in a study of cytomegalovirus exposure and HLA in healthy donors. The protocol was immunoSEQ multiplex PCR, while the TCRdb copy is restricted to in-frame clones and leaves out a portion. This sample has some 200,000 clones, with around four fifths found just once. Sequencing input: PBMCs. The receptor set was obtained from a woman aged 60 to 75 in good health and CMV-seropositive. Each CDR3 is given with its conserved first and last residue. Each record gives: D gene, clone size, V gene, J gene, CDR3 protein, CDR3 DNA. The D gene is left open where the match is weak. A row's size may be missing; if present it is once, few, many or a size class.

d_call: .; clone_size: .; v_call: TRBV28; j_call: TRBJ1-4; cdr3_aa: CASSLAPRSEKLFF; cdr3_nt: TGTGCCAGCAGTTTGGCTCCTCGAAGTGAAAAACTGTTTTTT
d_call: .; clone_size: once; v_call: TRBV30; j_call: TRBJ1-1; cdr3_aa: CAWRETGNRAFF; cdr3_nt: TGTGCCTGGAGGGAAACAGGGAACAGGGCTTTCTTT
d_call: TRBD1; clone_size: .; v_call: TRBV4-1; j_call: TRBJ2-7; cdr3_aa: CASSQVGTGREQYF; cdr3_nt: TGCGCCAGCAGCCAAGTCGGGACAGGACGCGAGCAGTACTTC
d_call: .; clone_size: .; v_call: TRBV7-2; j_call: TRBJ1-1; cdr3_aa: CASSSDPGTEAFF; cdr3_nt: TGTGCCAGCAGCTCCGACCCGGGGACTGAAGCTTTCTTT
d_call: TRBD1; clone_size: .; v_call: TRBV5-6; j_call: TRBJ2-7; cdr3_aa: CASSSKGQLSYEQYF; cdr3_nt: TGTGCCAGCAGCTCTAAGGGACAGCTCTCCTACGAGCAGTACTTC
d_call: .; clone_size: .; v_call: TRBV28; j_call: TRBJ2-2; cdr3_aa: CASSLGGLGTGELFF; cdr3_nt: TGTGCCAGCAGTTTAGGGGGCTTGGGCACCGGGGAGCTGTTTTTT
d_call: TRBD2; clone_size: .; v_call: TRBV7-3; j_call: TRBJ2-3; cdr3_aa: CASSLWGGGREDTQYF; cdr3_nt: TGTGCCAGCAGCCTCTGGGGCGGGGGAAGGGAAGATACGCAGTATTTT
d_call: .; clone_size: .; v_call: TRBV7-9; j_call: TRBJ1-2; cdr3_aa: CASSPTYLNYGYTF; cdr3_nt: TGTGCCAGCAGCCCTACGTATCTTAACTATGGCTACACCTTC
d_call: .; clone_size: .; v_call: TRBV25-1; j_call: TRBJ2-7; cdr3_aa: CASSWGAYYEQYF; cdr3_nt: TGTGCCAGCAGCTGGGGCGCCTACTACGAGCAGTACTTC
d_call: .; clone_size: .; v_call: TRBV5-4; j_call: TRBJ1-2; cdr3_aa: CASSPTVNYGYTF; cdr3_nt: TGTGCCAGCAGCCCGACAGTTAACTATGGCTACACCTTC
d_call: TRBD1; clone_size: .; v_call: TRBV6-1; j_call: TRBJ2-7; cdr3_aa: CASGLGQGAYEQYF; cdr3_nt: TGTGCCAGCGGATTGGGACAGGGCGCCTACGAGCAGTACTTC
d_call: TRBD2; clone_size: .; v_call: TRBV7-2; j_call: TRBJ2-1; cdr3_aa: CASSSPWSAGENEQFF; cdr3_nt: TGTGCCAGCAGCTCCCCATGGTCAGCGGGGGAGAATGAGCAGTTCTTC
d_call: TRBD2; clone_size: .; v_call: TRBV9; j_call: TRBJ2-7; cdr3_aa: CASSGGLAGDYEQYF; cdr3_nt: TGTGCCAGCAGCGGAGGACTAGCGGGGGACTACGAGCAGTACTTC
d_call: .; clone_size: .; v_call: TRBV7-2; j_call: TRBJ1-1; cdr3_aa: CASSLAAPGGAFF; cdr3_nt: TGTGCCAGCAGCTTAGCCGCCCCTGGAGGGGCTTTCTTT
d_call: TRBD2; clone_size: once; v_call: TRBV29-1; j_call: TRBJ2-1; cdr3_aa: CSVEGERGSGNNEQFF; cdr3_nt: TGCAGCGTTGAGGGGGAACGAGGGAGCGGGAACAATGAGCAGTTCTTC
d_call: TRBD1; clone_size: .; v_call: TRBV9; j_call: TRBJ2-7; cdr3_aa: CASSSGLTGGKQYF; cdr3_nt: TGTGCCAGCAGCTCAGGTTTAACAGGGGGCAAGCAGTACTTC
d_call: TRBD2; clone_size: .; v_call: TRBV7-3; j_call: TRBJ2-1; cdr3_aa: CASSQMGGEYNEQFF; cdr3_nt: TGTGCCAGCAGCCAGATGGGGGGGGAATACAATGAGCAGTTCTTC
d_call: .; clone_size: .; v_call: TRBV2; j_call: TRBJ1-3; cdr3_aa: CAQRNSGNTIYF; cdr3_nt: TGTGCCCAGCGGAACTCTGGAAACACCATATATTTT
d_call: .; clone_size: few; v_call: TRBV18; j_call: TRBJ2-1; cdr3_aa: CASSPPMGTSSYVGQFF; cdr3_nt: TGTGCCAGCTCACCCCCTATGGGGACTTCGAGTTATGTGGGGCAGTTCTTC
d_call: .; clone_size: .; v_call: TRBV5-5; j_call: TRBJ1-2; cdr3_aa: CASSLLSSQGNYGYTF; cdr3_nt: TGTGCCAGCAGCTTGTTGTCAAGCCAGGGTAACTATGGCTACACCTTC
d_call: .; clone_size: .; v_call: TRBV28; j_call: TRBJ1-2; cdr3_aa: CASSLGQTYTF; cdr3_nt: TGTGCCAGCAGCTTGGGGCAGACCTACACCTTC
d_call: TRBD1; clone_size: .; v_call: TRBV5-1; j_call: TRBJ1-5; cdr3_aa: CASSWGQMPNQPQHF; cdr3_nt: TGCGCCAGCAGCTGGGGACAGATGCCCAATCAGCCCCAGCATTTT
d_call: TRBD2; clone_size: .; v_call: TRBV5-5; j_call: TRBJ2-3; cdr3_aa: CASSRLAGGTDTQYF; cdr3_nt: TGTGCCAGCAGCCGACTAGCGGGGGGCACAGATACGCAGTATTTT
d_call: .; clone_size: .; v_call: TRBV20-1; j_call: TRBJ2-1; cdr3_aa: CSARRVSEQFF; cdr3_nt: TGCAGTGCTAGGAGGGTTAGCGAGCAGTTCTTC
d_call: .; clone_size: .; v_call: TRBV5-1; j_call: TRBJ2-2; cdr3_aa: CASTPWSTNTGELFF; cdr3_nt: TGCGCCAGCACCCCCTGGTCTACGAACACCGGGGAGCTGTTTTTT
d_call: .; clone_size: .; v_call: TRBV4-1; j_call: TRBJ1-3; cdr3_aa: CASSQGEAEGTIYF; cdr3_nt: TGCGCCAGCAGCCAAGGCGAGGCGGAAGGCACCATATACTTT
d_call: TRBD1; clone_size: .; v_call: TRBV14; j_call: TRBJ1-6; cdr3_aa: CASSPLPGQLYNSPLHF; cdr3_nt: TGTGCCAGCAGCCCACTCCCGGGACAGCTTTATAATTCACCCCTCCACTTT
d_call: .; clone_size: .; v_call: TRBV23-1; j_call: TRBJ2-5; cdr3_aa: CASFRAGTLGETQYF; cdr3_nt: TGCGCCAGCTTCAGGGCCGGGACTCTCGGGGAGACCCAGTACTTC
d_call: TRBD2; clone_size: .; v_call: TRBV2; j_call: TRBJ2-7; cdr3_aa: CASSDRGGTYEQYF; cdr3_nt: TGTGCCAGCAGTGACCGCGGGGGGACCTACGAGCAGTACTTC
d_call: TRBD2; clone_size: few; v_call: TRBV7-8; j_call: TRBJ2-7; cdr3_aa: CASSLGLAGSYEQYF; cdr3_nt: TGTGCCAGCAGCTTAGGACTAGCGGGGTCCTACGAGCAGTACTTC
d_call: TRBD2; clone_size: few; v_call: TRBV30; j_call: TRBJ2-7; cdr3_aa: CAWRRGGPGEQYF; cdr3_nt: TGTGCCTGGAGGCGGGGGGGACCCGGAGAGCAGTACTTC
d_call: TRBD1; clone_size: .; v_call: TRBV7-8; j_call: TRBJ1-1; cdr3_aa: CASSLLGQGATEAFF; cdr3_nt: TGTGCCAGCAGCTTACTGGGGCAGGGGGCGACTGAAGCTTTCTTT
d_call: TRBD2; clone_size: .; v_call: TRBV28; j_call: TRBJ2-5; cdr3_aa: CASSGGGREETQYF; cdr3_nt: TGTGCCAGTTCCGGGGGGGGCAGGGAAGAGACCCAGTACTTC
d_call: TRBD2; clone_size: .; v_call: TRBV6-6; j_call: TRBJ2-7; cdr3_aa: CASSYVTSGTPYEQYF; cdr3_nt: TGTGCCAGCAGTTACGTGACTAGCGGTACCCCCTACGAGCAGTACTTC
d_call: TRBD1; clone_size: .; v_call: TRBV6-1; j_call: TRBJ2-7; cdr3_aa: CASKGGSSYEQYF; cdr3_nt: TGTGCCAGCAAAGGGGGCAGCTCCTACGAGCAGTACTTC
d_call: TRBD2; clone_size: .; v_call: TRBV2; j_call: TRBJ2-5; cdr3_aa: CASKFMGLAGETQYF; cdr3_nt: TGTGCCAGCAAATTCATGGGACTAGCGGGAGAGACCCAGTACTTC
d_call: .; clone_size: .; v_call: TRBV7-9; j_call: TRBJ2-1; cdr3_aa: CASSLGGGWQFF; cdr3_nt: TGTGCCAGCAGCTTGGGGGGAGGATGGCAGTTCTTC
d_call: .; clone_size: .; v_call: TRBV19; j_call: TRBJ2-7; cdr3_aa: CASSMGPAFEQYF; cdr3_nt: TGTGCCAGTAGTATGGGCCCCGCATTCGAGCAGTACTTC
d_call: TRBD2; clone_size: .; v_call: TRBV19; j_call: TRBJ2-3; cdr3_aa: CASSRGLAGGTDTQYF; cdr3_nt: TGTGCCAGTAGTAGGGGACTAGCGGGGGGCACAGATACGCAGTATTTT
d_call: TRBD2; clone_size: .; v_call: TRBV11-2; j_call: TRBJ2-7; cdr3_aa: CASSFLRGGSSYEQYF; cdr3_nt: TGTGCCAGCAGCTTTCTGCGGGGGGGTAGCTCCTACGAGCAGTACTTC
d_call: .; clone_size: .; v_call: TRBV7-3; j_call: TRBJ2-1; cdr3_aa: CASSLGAGGGYNEQFF; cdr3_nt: TGTGCCAGCAGCTTAGGGGCTGGCGGTGGCTACAATGAGCAGTTCTTC
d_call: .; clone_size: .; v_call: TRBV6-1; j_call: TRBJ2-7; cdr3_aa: CASTSWENPTYEQYF; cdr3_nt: TGTGCCAGCACCTCGTGGGAGAACCCAACCTACGAGCAGTACTTC
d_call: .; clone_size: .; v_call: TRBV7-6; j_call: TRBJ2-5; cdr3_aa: CASSLQETQYF; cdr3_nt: TGTGCCAGCAGCCTGCAAGAGACCCAGTACTTC
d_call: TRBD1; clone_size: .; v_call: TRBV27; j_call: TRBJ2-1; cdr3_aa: CASSSADRAYNEQFF; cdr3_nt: TGTGCCAGCAGTTCAGCGGACAGGGCCTACAATGAGCAGTTCTTC
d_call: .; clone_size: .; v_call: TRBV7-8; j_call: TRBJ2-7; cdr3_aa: CASSLEGGSSYEQYF; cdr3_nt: TGTGCCAGCAGCTTAGAGGGGGGGAGCTCCTACGAGCAGTACTTC